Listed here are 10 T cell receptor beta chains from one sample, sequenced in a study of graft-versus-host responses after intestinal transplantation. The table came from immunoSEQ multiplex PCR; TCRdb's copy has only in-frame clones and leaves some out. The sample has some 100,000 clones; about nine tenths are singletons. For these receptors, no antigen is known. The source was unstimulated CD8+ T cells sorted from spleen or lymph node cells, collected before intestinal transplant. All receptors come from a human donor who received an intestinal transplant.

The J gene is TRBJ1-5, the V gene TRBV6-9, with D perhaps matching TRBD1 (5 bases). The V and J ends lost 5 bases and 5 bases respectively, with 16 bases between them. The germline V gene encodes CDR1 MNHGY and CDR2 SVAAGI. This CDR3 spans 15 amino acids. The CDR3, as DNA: TGTGCCAGCAGTCGGGACCCACGGGGGGATCAGCCCCAGCATTTT. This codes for CASSRDPRGDQPQHF.

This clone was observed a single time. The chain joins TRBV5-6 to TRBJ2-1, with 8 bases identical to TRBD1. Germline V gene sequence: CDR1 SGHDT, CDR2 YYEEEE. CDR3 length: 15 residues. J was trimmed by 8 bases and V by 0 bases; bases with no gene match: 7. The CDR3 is CASSLGRQGKDEQFF. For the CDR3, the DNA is TGTGCCAGCAGCTTGGGGCGACAGGGGAAGGATGAGCAGTTCTTC.

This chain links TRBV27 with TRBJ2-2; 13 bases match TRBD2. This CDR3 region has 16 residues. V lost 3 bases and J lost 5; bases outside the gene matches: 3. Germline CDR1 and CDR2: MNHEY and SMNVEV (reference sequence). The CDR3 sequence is CASSFELAGGTGELFF. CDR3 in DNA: TGTGCCAGCAGTTTCGAACTAGCGGGGGGGACCGGGGAGCTGTTTTTT.

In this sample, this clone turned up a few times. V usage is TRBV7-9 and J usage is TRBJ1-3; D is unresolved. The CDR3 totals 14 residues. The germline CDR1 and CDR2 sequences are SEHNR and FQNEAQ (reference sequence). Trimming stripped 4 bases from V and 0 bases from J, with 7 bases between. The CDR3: CASSSGSSGNTIYF. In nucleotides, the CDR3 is TGTGCCAGCAGCTCGGGGAGCTCTGGAAACACCATATATTTT.

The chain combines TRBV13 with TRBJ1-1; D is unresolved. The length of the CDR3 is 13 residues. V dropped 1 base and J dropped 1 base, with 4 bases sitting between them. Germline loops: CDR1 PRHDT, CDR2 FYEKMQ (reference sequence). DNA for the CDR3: TGTGCCAGCAGCTTAGAGGCGAACACTGAAGCTTTCTTT. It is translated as CASSLEANTEAFF.

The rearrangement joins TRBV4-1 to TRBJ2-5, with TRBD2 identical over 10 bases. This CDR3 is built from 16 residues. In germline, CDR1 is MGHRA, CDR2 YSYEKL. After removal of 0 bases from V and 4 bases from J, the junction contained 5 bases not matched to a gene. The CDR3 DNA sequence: TGCGCCAGCAGCCAAGATCGGAGCGGGGGGGCAGAGACCCAGTACTTC. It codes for CASSQDRSGGAETQYF.

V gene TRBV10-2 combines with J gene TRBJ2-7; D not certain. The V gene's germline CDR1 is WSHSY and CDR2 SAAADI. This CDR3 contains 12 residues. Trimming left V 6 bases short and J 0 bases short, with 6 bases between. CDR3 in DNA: TGCGCCAGCAGGGGAAGCTCCTACGAGCAGTACTTC. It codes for CASRGSSYEQYF.

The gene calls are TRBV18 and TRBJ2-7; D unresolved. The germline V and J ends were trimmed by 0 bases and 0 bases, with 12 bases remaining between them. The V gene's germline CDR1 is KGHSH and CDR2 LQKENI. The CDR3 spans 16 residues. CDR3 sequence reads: CASSPPGQPGSYEQYF. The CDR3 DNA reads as TGTGCCAGCTCACCACCGGGCCAACCAGGCTCCTACGAGCAGTACTTC.

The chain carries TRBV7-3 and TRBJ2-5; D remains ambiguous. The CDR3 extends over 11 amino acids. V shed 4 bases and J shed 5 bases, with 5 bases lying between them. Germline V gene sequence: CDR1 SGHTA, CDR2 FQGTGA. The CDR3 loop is CASSCRETQYF. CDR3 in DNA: TGTGCCAGCAGCTGCAGGGAGACCCAGTACTTC. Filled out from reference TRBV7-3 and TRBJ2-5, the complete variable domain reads GAGVSQTPSNKVTEKGKYVELRCDPISGHTALYWYRQSLGQGPEFLIYFQGTGAADDSGLPNDRFFAVRPEGSVSTLKIQRTERGDSAVYLCASSCRETQYFGPGTRLLVL.

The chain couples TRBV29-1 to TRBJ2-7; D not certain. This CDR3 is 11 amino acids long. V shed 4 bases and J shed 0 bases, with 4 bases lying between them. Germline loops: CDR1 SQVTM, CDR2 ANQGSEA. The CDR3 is CSVVDSYEQYF. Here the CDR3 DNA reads TGCAGCGTTGTAGACTCCTACGAGCAGTACTTC.